The 30 T cell receptor beta chains below come from one sample, sequenced in a study of cytomegalovirus exposure and HLA in healthy donors. The method was immunoSEQ multiplex PCR; TCRdb's version includes in-frame clones alone and lacks a portion of them. Counted here are 100,000 to 150,000 clones, around 90% occurring once; the ten biggest clones make up 2% to 2.5%. Sequenced: PBMCs. Receptors originate from a woman younger than 30 in good health and CMV-seronegative.

The gene calls are TRBV9 and TRBJ2-7, with 8 bases lining up with TRBD2. Trimming removed 4 bases from V and 3 bases from J; junction bases left unmatched: 9. Germline assignment: CDR1 SGDLS and CDR2 YYNGEE. The CDR3 contains 15 residues. The CDR3 protein is CASSLLAGSRYEQYF. For the CDR3, the DNA is TGTGCCAGCAGCCTCCTAGCGGGTTCCCGCTACGAGCAGTACTTC.

J is TRBJ2-5 and V is TRBV6-5; no clear D. CDR3 length: 14 residues. Germline V CDR1 and CDR2: MNHEY, SVGAGI. V was shortened by 6 bases and J by 5 bases, with 16 bases between the two germline ends. Here the CDR3 reads CASSPRHSAETQYF. CDR3 sequence (DNA): TGTGCCAGCAGCCCCAGACATTCAGCCGAGACCCAGTACTTC.

The chain combines TRBV7-2 with TRBJ2-1, with 7 nucleotides matching TRBD2. The CDR3 loop spans 15 amino acids. Trimming at V came to 6 bases and at J to 4 bases, leaving 9 bases not matched to a gene. The germline V gene encodes CDR1 SGHTA and CDR2 FQGNSA. The CDR3 reads CASRRGSLGYNEQFF. In DNA, the CDR3 is TGTGCCAGCAGACGCGGGAGCCTGGGTTACAATGAGCAGTTCTTC.

This clone came up once. CDR3 nucleotide sequence: TGTGCCAGCAGCTTCCCCCTACTAGCGGCCCTAGGAACCGGGGAGCTGTTTTTT. Translating it yields CASSFPLLAALGTGELFF. The chain is built from TRBV7-9 and TRBJ2-2, with 8 nucleotides matching TRBD2. Trimming at V came to 3 bases and at J to 5 bases, leaving 14 bases not matched to a gene. The germline V gene has CDR1 SEHNR and CDR2 FQNEAQ (reference sequence). The CDR3 length is 18 residues.

This chain connects TRBV25-1 to TRBJ2-3, with 7 bases aligning to TRBD1. Germline-derived CDR1 and CDR2 are MGHDK and SYGVNS. The CDR3 spans 16 residues. Germline trimming cut 5 bases from V and 5 bases from J; bases unmatched to any gene: 13. The CDR3 spells CASSFLGTVDGDTQYF. The CDR3 nucleotides read TGTGCCAGCAGTTTCCTCGGGACAGTGGATGGAGATACGCAGTATTTT.

The chain carries TRBV18 and TRBJ2-1, with TRBD1 identical over 9 bases. Unmatched junction bases numbered 1, after V lost 0 bases and J lost 7 bases. The CDR3 is 14 residues long. Germline V lookup: CDR1 KGHSH, CDR2 LQKENI. In DNA form, the CDR3 reads TGTGCCAGCTCACCACCGACAGGGGGTAATGAGCAGTTCTTC. This translates into CASSPPTGGNEQFF.

A remark on this clone: One junction end disagrees with the germline gene, perhaps due to a read error. V usage is TRBV14 and J usage is TRBJ1-5, with 8 positions matching TRBD1. CDR1 and CDR2 from the germline V gene are SGHDN and FVKESK. This CDR3 contains 15 residues. The CDR3 DNA reads TGCAAAAAGGACAGGGCTAAATATAGCAATCAGCCCCAGCATTTT. This codes for CKKDRAKYSNQPQHF.

This chain joins TRBV7-6 and TRBJ2-7; 10 nucleotides agree with TRBD2. Germline trimming cut 1 base from V and 3 bases from J; bases unmatched to any gene: 6. CDR3 length equals 16 residues. Germline V lookup: CDR1 SGHVS, CDR2 FNYEAQ. The CDR3 DNA sequence: TGTGCCAGCAGCTTAGGAGTAGCGGGAGGCGGCTACGAGCAGTACTTC. Amino acid sequence: CASSLGVAGGGYEQYF.

This sequence joins TRBV4-2 and TRBJ2-7; 11 bases fit TRBD2. V lost 3 bases and J lost 4; bases outside the gene matches: 5. The length of the CDR3 is 15 residues. Germline V gene lookup returns CDR1 LGHNA and CDR2 YNFKEQ. This CDR3 is CASSQGTSGTYEQYF. CDR3 in DNA: TGTGCCAGCAGCCAGGGGACTAGCGGAACTTACGAGCAGTACTTC.

The rearrangement uses TRBV11-3 and TRBJ2-5, with D uncertain. Germline V gives CDR1 SGHNT, CDR2 YENEEA. The CDR3 has 11 residues. Trimming removed 6 bases at V and 5 bases at J, with 7 bases between. The CDR3 reads CASRYGETQYF. The CDR3 DNA is TGTGCCAGCAGATACGGGGAGACCCAGTACTTC.

The rearrangement links TRBV2 to TRBJ1-5, with 10 bases lining up with TRBD1. Germline CDR1 and CDR2: SNHLY and FYNNEI. The CDR3 spans 14 residues. Trimming cost V 3 bases and J 4 bases; bases outside gene matches: 0. CDR3 bases: TGTGCCAGCAGTGAGGGACAGGGGAATCAGCCCCAGCATTTT. Translated, it gives CASSEGQGNQPQHF.

Remarks on this clone: The sample holds other DNA sequences that translate to the same CDR3. The V gene is TRBV28, the J gene TRBJ2-5, with 9 bases aligning to TRBD1. V shed 4 bases, J shed 4 bases, and the junction held 4 bases outside the gene matches. The CDR3 covers 14 residues. Germline CDR1 is MDHEN and CDR2 is SYDVKM. The CDR3 loop is CASSSTGGRETQYF. CDR3 nucleotides: TGTGCCAGCAGTTCCACAGGGGGCAGAGAGACCCAGTACTTC.

This clone was seen a single time. The chain combines TRBV9 with TRBJ2-6, with TRBD2 matching 9 bases. From germline, CDR1 is SGDLS and CDR2 YYNGEE. Trimming took 6 bases from V and 0 from J; bases not matched to a gene: 16. This CDR3 is built from 20 residues. The CDR3 coding sequence is TGTGCCAGCATCTTCGAACTCTCTAGCGGGGCTAGCTCTGGGGCCAACGTCCTGACTTTC. Residues: CASIFELSSGASSGANVLTF.

V and J are TRBV6-1 and TRBJ2-1; weak D call: TRBD2 (5 bases). Per the germline V gene, CDR1 is MNHNS and CDR2 is SASEGT. CDR3 length: 13 amino acids. V dropped 7 bases and J dropped 3 bases, with 10 bases sitting between them. This CDR3 reads CASKGGLYNEQFF. CDR3 bases: TGTGCCAGCAAAGGCGGACTCTACAATGAGCAGTTCTTC.

V usage is TRBV6-6 and J usage is TRBJ2-7; 10 positions match TRBD2. Trimming removed 3 bases from V and 0 bases from J; junction bases left unmatched: 5. The CDR3 spans 16 residues. From germline, CDR1 is MNHNY and CDR2 SVGAGI (reference sequence). The CDR3 reads CASSYRPSGSSYEQYF. CDR3 in DNA: TGTGCCAGCAGTTATCGACCTAGCGGGAGCTCCTACGAGCAGTACTTC.

This chain uses TRBV9 with TRBJ2-7, with TRBD2 matching over 10 bases. J was trimmed by 5 bases and V by 4 bases; bases with no gene match: 6. Germline V CDR1 and CDR2: SGDLS, YYNGEE. The length of the CDR3 is 14 residues. CDR3 in DNA: TGTGCCAGCAGCCCAAGCGGGAGGGAACACGAGCAGTACTTC. Amino acid sequence: CASSPSGREHEQYF.

This clone is a singleton in its sample. The chain combines TRBV9 with TRBJ2-3; D not certain. Trimming cost V 2 bases and J 6 bases, with 4 bases left between them. This CDR3 region has 11 residues. Per germline, CDR1 SGDLS and CDR2 YYNGEE. The CDR3 coding sequence is TGTGCCAGCAGCGTCGGGGATACGCAGTATTTT. This gives the protein CASSVGDTQYF.

The chain employs TRBV5-6 and TRBJ2-7; 10 nucleotides line up with TRBD1. CDR3 length equals 14 residues. CDR1 SGHDT and CDR2 YYEEEE come from the germline V gene. The trim removed 2 bases at V and 6 bases at J, leaving 5 bases unmatched. CDR3 nucleotides: TGTGCCAGCAGCTTCGGACAGGGGGTGGCCGAGCAGTACTTC. Amino acid sequence: CASSFGQGVAEQYF.

In its sample, this clone was seen many times. V and J are TRBV5-1 and TRBJ2-1, with 8 bases matching TRBD2. Germline assignment: CDR1 SGHRS and CDR2 YFSETQ. The CDR3 is 16 amino acids. The V segment lost 4 bases and the J segment 5 bases; nucleotides outside the gene matches: 11. The CDR3 spells CASSARTSGRNNEQFF. CDR3 in DNA: TGCGCCAGCAGCGCTCGCACTAGCGGCCGTAACAATGAGCAGTTCTTC.

The chain employs TRBV11-3 and TRBJ1-3; 7 bases line up with TRBD1. The CDR3 length is 12 residues. Looked up from germline, CDR1 is SGHNT and CDR2 is YENEEA. V was clipped by 5 bases and J by 14 bases; unmatched bases: 9. The CDR3 is CASSPHRDRLYF. The CDR3 DNA reads as TGTGCCAGCAGCCCCCACCGGGACAGATTATATTTT.

The V call is TRBV13, the J call TRBJ1-5; TRBD1 aligns across 8 bases. The germline V gene has CDR1 PRHDT and CDR2 FYEKMQ (reference sequence). The CDR3 is made up of 14 amino acids. Trimming removed 5 bases from V and 4 bases from J; junction bases left unmatched: 4. The chain's CDR3 is CASSHGTGNQPQHF. As DNA, the CDR3 is TGTGCCAGCAGCCACGGGACAGGTAATCAGCCCCAGCATTTT.

The rearrangement links TRBV28 to TRBJ2-5; 7 bases are shared with TRBD1. Germline loops: CDR1 MDHEN, CDR2 SYDVKM. V shed 6 bases, J shed 3 bases, and the junction held 4 bases outside the gene matches. The CDR3 covers 13 residues. The CDR3 coding sequence is TGTGCCAGCAGGAAGACAGGGAAAGAGACCCAGTACTTC. Its protein product is CASRKTGKETQYF.

The gene calls are TRBV6-6 and TRBJ2-2; D is perhaps TRBD2 (5 bases). In germline, CDR1 is MNHNY, CDR2 SVGAGI (reference sequence). Trimming took 7 bases from V and 1 from J, leaving 16 bases between them. There are 16 residues in the CDR3. Here the CDR3 reads CASTPLSAGNTGELFF. In DNA form, the CDR3 reads TGTGCCAGCACCCCCCTCTCCGCGGGGAACACCGGGGAGCTGTTTTTT.

V gene TRBV6-5 combines with J gene TRBJ1-3; no definite D call. With 0 bases removed from V and 6 bases from J, the gap between germline ends came to 9 bases. CDR1 is MNHEY, CDR2 SVGAGI, per germline. This CDR3 is built from 14 residues. The CDR3 bases are TGTGCCAGCAGTTACTCTCCTTGGGCAAACACCATATATTTT. It is translated as CASSYSPWANTIYF.

The chain joins TRBV29-1 to TRBJ2-7; the D is unclear. V was shortened by 6 bases and J by 2 bases, with 14 bases between the two germline ends. The CDR3 is 13 amino acids. The germline V gene has CDR1 SQVTM and CDR2 ANQGSEA. The chain's CDR3 is CSVRPPLTYEQYF. CDR3 in DNA: TGCAGCGTGCGCCCGCCGTTGACCTACGAGCAGTACTTC.

The chain is built from TRBV13 and TRBJ1-1; possible D gene TRBD1, 5 bases. The CDR3 runs to 14 residues. Germline V CDR1 and CDR2: PRHDT, FYEKMQ (reference sequence). The germline V and J ends were trimmed by 7 bases and 0 bases, with 12 bases remaining between them. As DNA, the CDR3 is TGTGCCAGCATTCTGACAGCCATGAACACTGAAGCTTTCTTT. Its translation is CASILTAMNTEAFF.

The sample holds one count of this clone. This chain links TRBV10-3 with TRBJ2-7; unclear D gene. The V gene lost 6 bases and the J gene lost 3 bases, with 6 bases spanning the gap. The CDR3 contains 11 residues. CDR1 and CDR2 from the germline V gene are ENHRY and SYGVKD. Here the CDR3 reads CAISPNYEQYF. In DNA form, the CDR3 reads TGTGCCATCAGCCCTAACTACGAGCAGTACTTC.

This chain connects TRBV7-9 to TRBJ1-2; 7 positions match TRBD1. Unmatched junction bases numbered 7, after V lost 5 bases and J lost 4 bases. The germline gives CDR1 SEHNR, CDR2 FQNEAQ (reference sequence). The CDR3 runs 14 residues. For the CDR3, the DNA is TGTGCCAGCAGCCCGCAGGGACAGCTCTATGGCTACACCTTC. Translated, it gives CASSPQGQLYGYTF.

The chain is built from TRBV11-2 and TRBJ2-7, with 8 positions matching TRBD2. The germline gives CDR1 SGHAT, CDR2 FQNNGV. The V and J ends lost 1 base and 7 bases, in that order; junction bases with no gene match: 6. This CDR3 comprises 14 residues. The CDR3 DNA reads TGTGCCAGCAGCTTAGCGGGAGGGCCCGGGGAGCAGTACTTC. As protein: CASSLAGGPGEQYF.

The V gene is TRBV4-1, the J gene TRBJ2-7, with 10 bases identical to TRBD2. CDR1 is MGHRA and CDR2 is YSYEKL in the germline V gene. The junction had 15 bases not matched to a gene; V was cut back by 4 bases and J by 3 bases. The CDR3 covers 18 residues. The CDR3: CASSRLAGEGRGYYEQYF. In nucleotides, the CDR3 is TGCGCCAGCAGCCGGCTAGCGGGAGAGGGAAGGGGGTACTACGAGCAGTACTTC.